Following are 26 T cell receptor beta chains from one sample sequenced in a study of T cells in Graves' hyperthyroidism and ophthalmopathy. TCR beta CDR3 sequences were amplified from RNA transcripts. An initial round of RT-PCR targeting the TCR CDR3 relied on the HTBI primer set. TCRdb reprocessed the multiplex PCR reads via MiXCR and lists one record per CDR3 protein. This table holds a few hundred thousand distinct CDR3 sequences, more than 20% found once. The sample comprised blood. These receptors all stem from a man younger than 35 with Graves' hyperthyroidism.

DNA of the CDR3: TGTGCCAGCAGTGAATTAGAGGTCCAAGAGACCCAGTACTTC. Translated: CASSELEVQETQYF. This chain joins TRBV2 and TRBJ2-5; D not certain. The V end was cut by 2 bases, the J end by 1 base, with 8 bases between. This CDR3 has 14 residues. The germline CDR1 and CDR2 sequences are SNHLY and FYNNEI.

The rearrangement uses TRBV27 and TRBJ2-7, with TRBD1 as a possible D gene (5 bases). The CDR3 is 15 amino acids. Germline-derived CDR1 and CDR2 are MNHEY and SMNVEV (reference sequence). V lost 2 bases and J 0 bases, leaving 11 bases between the germline ends. The CDR3 DNA is TGTGCCAGCAGTTTAAGGGGCTTCAGCTCCTACGAGCAGTACTTC. It translates to CASSLRGFSSYEQYF.

Many counts were recorded for this clonotype. The chain has TRBV27 and TRBJ2-7; 9 bases are shared with TRBD1. Unmatched junction bases numbered 3, after V lost 5 bases and J lost 4 bases. The CDR3 totals 13 residues. Germline V CDR1 and CDR2: MNHEY, SMNVEV (reference sequence). The CDR3 nucleotides read TGTGCCAGCAGTGGGACAGGGCAATACGAGCAGTACTTC. Amino acid sequence: CASSGTGQYEQYF.

This clonotype came up many times. The chain has TRBV2 and TRBJ2-7; 11 nucleotides line up with TRBD2. This CDR3 has 15 residues. V dropped 5 bases and J dropped 2; count of bases not matched to a gene: 5. Germline assignment: CDR1 SNHLY and CDR2 FYNNEI. CDR3 residues: CASSPSGGPTYEQYF. CDR3 sequence (DNA): TGTGCCAGCAGTCCTAGCGGGGGGCCTACCTACGAGCAGTACTTC.

This clonotype was counted a few times. A junction end diverges from the germline sequence, so it may reflect a read error. This chain joins TRBV11-2 and TRBJ1-1; possible D gene TRBD1, 5 bases. Germline-derived CDR1 and CDR2 are SGHAT and FQNNGV. This CDR3 is 14 amino acids long. CDR3 DNA: TGTGCCAGCAGCTTAGGGACCTACGGGACTGAAGCTTCCTTT. Translating it yields CASSLGTYGTEASF.

The chain carries TRBV6-1 and TRBJ2-7; no firm D call. The CDR3 is 15 residues long. The V end lost 2 bases, the J end lost 2 bases, and 13 bases lay between the germline ends. Per germline, CDR1 MNHNS and CDR2 SASEGT. The CDR3 loop reads CASSETLPTPYEQYF. The CDR3 nucleotides read TGTGCCAGCAGTGAAACACTCCCCACTCCCTACGAGCAGTACTTC.

At least ten counts were recorded for this clonotype. The chain links TRBV6-1 to TRBJ2-5; 8 bases fit TRBD2. V lost 5 bases and J lost 1; bases outside the gene matches: 6. The germline V gene has CDR1 MNHNS and CDR2 SASEGT. CDR3 length: 15 amino acids. DNA of the CDR3: TGTGCCAGCAGTAACAGCGGGGGCCTCCAAGAGACCCAGTACTTC. This codes for CASSNSGGLQETQYF.

This clonotype has a count of ten or more. The chain combines TRBV7-8 with TRBJ1-1; a weak D match, TRBD1 (5 bases). Germline V gives CDR1 SGHVS, CDR2 FQNEAQ. This CDR3 is built from 16 residues. V was cut by 1 base and J by 10 bases, with 22 bases left in between. CDR3 bases: TGTGCCAGCAGCTTAGTGGTCCGGGGCGAGCGGGGGGGAGCTTTCTTT. Amino acids: CASSLVVRGERGGAFF.

As regards this clonotype: Lacking the conserved final phenylalanine or tryptophan, this CDR3 likely reflects a read error. The J gene is TRBJ1-1, the V gene TRBV27; possible D gene TRBD1, 6 bases. V was pared by 6 bases and J by 0 bases, with 14 bases between. The length of the CDR3 is 15 residues. Germline-derived CDR1 and CDR2 are MNHEY and SMNVEV (reference sequence). CDR3 amino acids: CASSRLAGVNTEAFL. In nucleotides, the CDR3 is TGTGCCAGCAGCAGATTGGCAGGGGTGAACACTGAAGCTTTCCTT.

This clonotype was observed once. The V gene is TRBV2, the J gene TRBJ2-5; 8 bases are shared with TRBD2. Germline values: CDR1 SNHLY, CDR2 FYNNEI. The V and J ends lost 7 bases and 5 bases, in that order; junction bases with no gene match: 12. The CDR3 is made up of 15 amino acids. This CDR3 is CASKELSGGGETQYF. CDR3 in DNA: TGTGCCAGCAAGGAACTCAGCGGGGGAGGGGAGACCCAGTACTTC.

This clonotype turned up a few times. The chain carries TRBV29-1 and TRBJ1-1; TRBD1 matches 8 bases. The germline gives CDR1 SQVTM, CDR2 ANQGSEA. The CDR3 loop spans 14 amino acids. V lost 8 bases, J lost 5 bases, and 13 bases stayed unmatched. CDR3 protein: CSIGQGLRGTEAFF. The DNA for the CDR3 is TGCAGCATCGGACAGGGCCTAAGGGGAACTGAAGCTTTCTTT. Using reference TRBV29-1 and TRBJ1-1 for the parts outside the CDR3, the full variable domain is SAVISQKPSRDICQRGTSLTIQCQVDSQVTMMFWYRQQPGQSLTLIATANQGSEATYESGFVIDKFPISRPNLTFSTLTVSNMSPEDSSIYLCSIGQGLRGTEAFFGQGTRLTVV.

J is TRBJ1-1 and V is TRBV19; no clear D gene. Germline CDR1 LNHDA, CDR2 SQIVND (reference sequence). The CDR3 covers 13 residues. V lost 8 bases and J 0 bases, leaving 10 bases between the germline ends. The chain's CDR3 is CASVGRLNTEAFF. As DNA, the CDR3 is TGTGCCAGTGTAGGACGGCTGAACACTGAAGCTTTCTTT.

The V gene is TRBV11-2, the J gene TRBJ2-7; D is perhaps TRBD1 or TRBD2 (6 bases each). This CDR3 contains 14 residues. V gave up 5 bases and J gave up 3 bases, with 14 bases separating them. CDR1 and CDR2 from the germline V gene are SGHAT and FQNNGV. CDR3 protein: CASSLGGGVYEQYF. The DNA for the CDR3 is TGTGCCAGCAGCCTAGGGGGAGGTGTCTACGAGCAGTACTTC. Together with reference TRBV11-2 and TRBJ2-7, the CDR3 gives the full variable domain: EAGVAQSPRYKIIEKRQSVAFWCNPISGHATLYWYQQILGQGPKLLIQFQNNGVVDDSQLPKDRFSAERLKGVDSTLKIQPAKLEDSAVYLCASSLGGGVYEQYFGPGTRLTVT.

This sequence joins TRBV2 and TRBJ2-4; the D is unclear. Trimming took off 1 base at V and 0 bases at J, with 10 bases between the two ends. The CDR3 contains 16 residues. The germline V gene encodes CDR1 SNHLY and CDR2 FYNNEI. Here the CDR3 DNA reads TGTGCCAGCAGTGAAGAAGGTAGTCTAGCCAAAAACATTCAGTACTTC. Translated: CASSEEGSLAKNIQYF.

This chain connects TRBV28 to TRBJ2-7; either TRBD1 or TRBD2 may fit D (5 bases each). Germline V lookup: CDR1 MDHEN, CDR2 SYDVKM. The CDR3 has 14 amino acids. V shed 6 bases and J shed 6 bases, with 18 bases lying between them. This CDR3 is CASSSRGLALEQYF. The CDR3 region has the DNA TGTGCCAGCAGCTCTAGGGGTTTAGCGCTCGAGCAGTACTTC.

The chain employs TRBV12-3 or TRBV12-4 and TRBJ1-3; the D gene is possibly TRBD1 (5 bases). This CDR3 region has 17 residues. Trimming took off 5 bases at V and 0 bases at J, with 17 bases between the two ends. The CDR3 sequence is CASSPGTGSSSGNTIYF. In nucleotides, the CDR3 is TGTGCCAGCAGTCCGGGGACGGGCTCCAGCTCTGGAAACACCATATATTTT.

The sample holds a few counts of this clonotype. The chain couples TRBV7-9 to TRBJ2-7; 9 positions match TRBD1. Germline V gene data show CDR1 as SEHNR and CDR2 as FQNEAQ (reference sequence). The ends lost 4 bases at V and 6 bases at J; junction bases unmatched: 4. This CDR3 has 13 residues. The CDR3 reads CASSWTGDGEQYF. CDR3 DNA: TGTGCCAGCAGCTGGACAGGGGACGGCGAGCAGTACTTC. The full variable domain, its missing parts supplied by reference TRBV7-9 and TRBJ2-7, is DTGVSQNPRHKITKRGQNVTFRCDPISEHNRLYWYRQTLGQGPEFLTYFQNEAQLEKSRLLSDRFSAERPKGSFSTLEIQRTEQGDSAMYLCASSWTGDGEQYFGPGTRLTVT.

In this sample, this clonotype turned up many times. This chain uses TRBV5-1 with TRBJ2-5; D not certain. Trimming took 0 bases from V and 8 from J, leaving 14 bases between them. The CDR3 runs to 14 residues. CDR1 is SGHRS and CDR2 is YFSETQ in the germline V gene. CDR3 coding DNA: TGCGCCAGCAGCTTGGAGAGACACCATTCTACCCAGTACTTC. As protein: CASSLERHHSTQYF. The whole variable domain, filled in from reference TRBV5-1 and TRBJ2-5, reads KAGVTQTPRYLIKTRGQQVTLSCSPISGHRSVSWYQQTPGQGLQFLFEYFSETQRNKGNFPGRFSGRQFSNSRSEMNVSTLELGDSALYLCASSLERHHSTQYFGPGTRLLVL.

The chain is built from TRBV11-2 and TRBJ2-2; weak D call: TRBD2 (7 bases). The CDR3 extends over 16 amino acids. Per germline, CDR1 SGHAT and CDR2 FQNNGV. V lost 2 bases and J lost 6, with 16 bases in between. In DNA form, the CDR3 reads TGTGCCAGCAGCTTATTAAGAGGGGGGGCACCCGGGGAGCTGTTTTTT. The encoded protein is CASSLLRGGAPGELFF.

The chain recombines TRBV20-1 with TRBJ2-4; TRBD2 is a possible D gene (5 bases). Deletions cut 7 bases from V and 1 base from J, with 17 bases between. The CDR3 loop spans 15 amino acids. Germline V lookup: CDR1 DFQATT, CDR2 SNEGSKA (reference sequence). CDR3 nucleotides: TGCAGTGGCCCGGACTCCCGCGGGGCCAAAAACATTCAGTACTTC. Its protein product is CSGPDSRGAKNIQYF.

This clonotype has a count of ten or more. This chain uses TRBV15 with TRBJ1-2; D is unclear. The germline V gene has CDR1 LNHNV and CDR2 YYDKDF (reference sequence). V was pared by 3 bases and J by 2 bases, with 13 bases between. This CDR3 spans 15 amino acids. CDR3 sequence (DNA): TGTGCCACCAGCAGTACCAGATCAACCAACTATGGCTACACCTTC. Translation gives CATSSTRSTNYGYTF. The full variable domain, rest sourced from reference TRBV15 and TRBJ1-2, is DAMVIQNPRYQVTQFGKPVTLSCSQTLNHNVMYWYQQKSSQAPKLLFHYYDKDFNNEADTPDNFQSRRPNTSFCFLDIRSPGLGDTAMYLCATSSTRSTNYGYTFGSGTRLTVV.

This clonotype showed up many times. The rearrangement joins TRBV28 to TRBJ1-5; 7 bases fit TRBD1. The germline CDR1 and CDR2 sequences are MDHEN and SYDVKM. CDR3 size: 12 residues. J gave up 5 bases and V 10 bases, and 5 bases lay outside the gene matches. The CDR3 here is CATIQGYQPQHF. DNA for the CDR3: TGTGCCACCATACAGGGGTATCAGCCCCAGCATTTT.

Ten or more counts support this clonotype. This chain joins TRBV28 and TRBJ1-2; TRBD1 matches 9 bases. With V trimmed by 6 bases and J by 8 bases, 10 bases remained unmatched. The CDR3 loop spans 14 amino acids. In germline, CDR1 is MDHEN, CDR2 SYDVKM. The CDR3 coding sequence is TGTGCCAGCAGACAGGGGGCGACGGCGCGGGGCTACACCTTC. Its protein product is CASRQGATARGYTF.

This clonotype was observed many times. The chain links TRBV2 to TRBJ1-2, with D hard to call. V was trimmed by 7 bases and J by 0 bases, leaving 18 bases between them. CDR1 and CDR2 (germline): SNHLY, FYNNEI. There are 16 residues in the CDR3. DNA of the CDR3: TGTGCCAGCACCCGGTGGACGGACCACTCTAACTATGGCTACACCTTC. Its translation is CASTRWTDHSNYGYTF.

The table lists this clonotype with many counts. The chain has TRBV19 and TRBJ1-1; D is perhaps TRBD1 (5 bases). This CDR3 is built from 11 residues. Trimming cost V 11 bases and J 3 bases, with 10 bases left between them. Germline V CDR1 and CDR2: LNHDA, SQIVND (reference sequence). The CDR3 bases are TGTGCCGCGGGGGAGTACACTGAAGCTTTCTTT. Translating it yields CAAGEYTEAFF.

At least ten counts were recorded for this clonotype. The chain couples TRBV6-5 to TRBJ1-5, with no clear D. V dropped 2 bases and J dropped 9 bases, with 11 bases sitting between them. The germline V gene has CDR1 MNHEY and CDR2 SVGAGI. The CDR3 length is 13 residues. CDR3 region: CASSYDGEGPQHF. The CDR3 region has the DNA TGTGCCAGCAGTTACGACGGTGAAGGGCCCCAGCATTTT.